One and the same sample provided the 16 T cell receptor beta chains below, sequenced in a study of TIL therapy for anti-PD-1-resistant metastatic lung cancer. The immunoSEQ assay was v3. Produced via immunoSEQ multiplex PCR; TCRdb's table is partial and in-frame only. The sample holds tens of thousands of clones; around three quarters are singletons and the top ten take about 5%. Described time point: pre-treatment sample, taken before nivolumab and TIL therapy. Sequencing was performed on blood, taken at baseline. These receptors were taken from a woman between 30 and 79 years old with non-small cell lung cancer.

This clone was picked up a small number of times. Since a much larger clone is just one base distant, this may be a read error. CDR3 residues: CASSLFPSGGAGEQFF. The CDR3 DNA reads as TGTGCCAGCAGCTTATTCCCTAGCGGGGGGGCCGGGGAGCAGTTCTTC. The V and J genes are TRBV11-3 and TRBJ2-1; 12 nucleotides line up with TRBD2. V was clipped by 2 bases and J by 10 bases; unmatched bases: 9. This CDR3 comprises 16 residues. Germline V lookup: CDR1 SGHNT, CDR2 YENEEA.

The chain employs TRBV9 and TRBJ2-3; 13 bases align to TRBD2. The CDR3 is made up of 16 amino acids. V lost 0 bases and J lost 3; bases outside the gene matches: 1. Germline loops: CDR1 SGDLS, CDR2 YYNGEE. The CDR3 protein is CASSVELAGGTDTQYF. The CDR3 DNA reads as TGTGCCAGCAGCGTAGAACTAGCGGGGGGGACAGATACGCAGTATTTT.

This chain uses TRBV19 with TRBJ2-1; D is possibly TRBD1 or TRBD2 (5 bases each). The V end was cut by 5 bases, the J end by 5 bases, with 16 bases between. In germline, CDR1 is LNHDA, CDR2 SQIVND (reference sequence). This CDR3 region has 15 residues. The CDR3 is CASSARTEGHNEQFF. The CDR3 nucleotides are TGTGCCAGTAGTGCCCGGACCGAGGGACACAATGAGCAGTTCTTC.

V gene TRBV28 combines with J gene TRBJ2-1; 8 positions agree with TRBD1. V was pared by 5 bases and J by 4 bases, with 10 bases of the junction left unmatched. The length of the CDR3 is 16 residues. CDR1 and CDR2 from the germline V gene are MDHEN and SYDVKM. The CDR3 protein is CASSQRTGTRYNEQFF. CDR3 DNA sequence: TGTGCCAGCAGTCAGAGGACAGGGACCCGATACAATGAGCAGTTCTTC.

V gene TRBV7-9 combines with J gene TRBJ1-5; no firm D call. CDR3 length: 14 residues. Trimming shortened V by 2 bases and J by 4 bases, and 9 bases separated the two germline ends. Germline assignment: CDR1 SEHNR and CDR2 FQNEAQ (reference sequence). The CDR3 DNA reads as TGTGCCAGCAGCTTACTCGGTGGTAATCAGCCCCAGCATTTT. Its translation is CASSLLGGNQPQHF.

The CDR3 protein is CASSYPGDTQYF. The CDR3 region has the DNA TGTGCCAGCAGCTATCCCGGGGATACGCAGTATTTT. The rearrangement uses TRBV7-3 and TRBJ2-3, with D hard to call. Germline assignment: CDR1 SGHTA and CDR2 FQGTGA. Trimming removed 4 bases from V and 6 bases from J, with 8 bases in between. The CDR3 spans 12 residues.

This chain uses TRBV2 with TRBJ1-4; D is possibly TRBD1 (6 bases). From germline, CDR1 is SNHLY and CDR2 FYNNEI. V was shortened by 4 bases and J by 7 bases, with 13 bases between the two germline ends. The CDR3 runs 14 residues. Here the CDR3 reads CASSAQGRGEKLFF. CDR3 DNA sequence: TGTGCCAGCAGTGCGCAGGGGCGCGGTGAAAAACTGTTTTTT.

J is TRBJ2-7 and V is TRBV6-5, with 12 bases aligning to TRBD2. The CDR3 length is 14 residues. Germline V gene lookup returns CDR1 MNHEY and CDR2 SVGAGI. The V segment lost 4 bases and the J segment 3 bases; nucleotides outside the gene matches: 1. The CDR3 coding sequence is TGTGCCAGCAGTTGGACTAGCGGGGACTACGAGCAGTACTTC. Its protein product is CASSWTSGDYEQYF.

V and J are TRBV11-2 and TRBJ2-7; D is unclear. V was shortened by 5 bases and J by 4 bases, with 12 bases between the two germline ends. Germline CDR1 SGHAT, CDR2 FQNNGV. The CDR3 contains 13 residues. In DNA, the CDR3 is TGTGCCAGCAGCCCAAGTGGGGTTTACGAGCAGTACTTC. Its translation is CASSPSGVYEQYF.

The genes are TRBV5-1 and TRBJ1-1; no reliable D call. V lost 0 bases and J 1 base, leaving 7 bases between the germline ends. Looked up from germline, CDR1 is SGHRS and CDR2 is YFSETQ. This CDR3 is built from 14 residues. CDR3 sequence: CASSLAGSNTEAFF. The CDR3 DNA reads TGCGCCAGCAGCTTGGCGGGCTCGAACACTGAAGCTTTCTTT.

The chain recombines TRBV5-1 with TRBJ2-2; D is uncertain. Trimming stripped 0 bases from V and 1 base from J, with 7 bases between. This CDR3 is 15 amino acids long. Per germline, CDR1 SGHRS and CDR2 YFSETQ. The CDR3: CASSLEYGNTGELFF. The CDR3 bases are TGCGCCAGCAGCTTGGAATACGGGAACACCGGGGAGCTGTTTTTT. The variable domain in full, completed from reference TRBV5-1 and TRBJ2-2, reads KAGVTQTPRYLIKTRGQQVTLSCSPISGHRSVSWYQQTPGQGLQFLFEYFSETQRNKGNFPGRFSGRQFSNSRSEMNVSTLELGDSALYLCASSLEYGNTGELFFGEGSRLTVL.

The V call is TRBV5-4, the J call TRBJ2-3; D perhaps matches TRBD2 (5 bases). V lost 0 bases and J 2 bases, leaving 10 bases between the germline ends. CDR1 is SGHNT, CDR2 YYREEE, per germline (reference sequence). The CDR3 is 15 amino acids. CDR3 in DNA: TGTGCCAGCAGCTTGGTTGGGGAGACCACAGATACGCAGTATTTT. Its translation: CASSLVGETTDTQYF.

This clone is a singleton in its sample. V gene TRBV4-3 combines with J gene TRBJ2-2; 8 bases are shared with TRBD1. The CDR3 totals 17 residues. Germline loops: CDR1 LGHNA, CDR2 YSLEER. With V trimmed by 0 bases and J by 4 bases, 7 bases remained unmatched. CDR3 coding DNA: TGCGCCAGCAGCCAAGACCCAGGGGGCGCGGGCACCGGGGAGCTGTTTTTT. Encoded protein: CASSQDPGGAGTGELFF.

This chain joins TRBV4-2 and TRBJ1-2; the D gene is possibly TRBD1 (6 bases). Trimming shortened V by 0 bases and J by 7 bases, and 21 bases separated the two germline ends. Germline CDR1 LGHNA, CDR2 YNFKEQ. The CDR3 covers 17 residues. This CDR3 is CASSQEGGGTPFFGYTF. For the CDR3, the DNA is TGTGCCAGCAGCCAAGAGGGGGGCGGGACCCCGTTTTTTGGCTACACCTTC.

The V call is TRBV7-2, the J call TRBJ1-2; unclear D gene. This CDR3 has 12 amino acids. CDR1 is SGHTA and CDR2 is FQGNSA in the germline V gene. V lost 2 bases and J lost 8, with 9 bases in between. The CDR3 DNA follows: TGTGCCAGCAGCTTAAGCTGGCAGGGCTACACCTTC. Protein product: CASSLSWQGYTF.

The rearrangement uses TRBV19 and TRBJ2-5; possibly TRBD2 for D (5 bases). The CDR3 spans 13 residues. Trimming took 5 bases from V and 5 from J, leaving 12 bases between them. Germline V CDR1 and CDR2: LNHDA, SQIVND (reference sequence). CDR3 amino acids: CASSVRDTETQYF. CDR3 nucleotide sequence: TGTGCCAGTAGTGTCCGGGATACGGAGACCCAGTACTTC.